This T cell receptor (beta chain) was captured by sequencing in a study of regulatory T cells in long-lasting Graves disease. General study results and limits: Lower TCR diversity was seen in persistent Graves' patients than in newly diagnosed ones. Fewer public clonotypes were shared by new patients (around 1,000) than by persistent patients (fewer than 3,000).

The V end lost 2 bases, the J end lost 7 bases, and 9 bases lay between the germline ends. The CDR3 is made up of 13 amino acids. Germline CDR1 is MNHGY and CDR2 is SVAAGI. Time point of the sample: newly diagnosed GD, antithyroid drugs for less than 3 months. RNA from PBMCs was the source of the TCR library. With respect to this clonotype: The antigen is undetermined.

Sequencing libraries for TCR beta were prepared with iRepertoire HTBI primers and Arm-PCR of CDR3 regions. TCRdb reprocessed the multiplex PCR reads via MiXCR and lists one record per CDR3 protein. The sample includes about 610,000 distinct CDR3 sequences, 15% to 20% of them seen just once. These same data were also listed under a study on T cells in Graves' hyperthyroidism and ophthalmopathy.

The sequence came from a man aged 18 to 30 with Graves disease. The genes are TRBV6-9 and TRBJ2-1; D unresolved. The specimen comprised peripheral blood mononuclear cells (PBMCs), sampled at new diagnosis, from a patient treated with antithyroid drugs. The CDR3 nucleotides read TGTGCCAGCAGTTATACGACTGATAATGAGCAGTTCTTC. It translates to CASSYTTDNEQFF.